This entry describes one T cell receptor beta chain. What it binds is unknown. The data were obtained in a study of graft-versus-host responses after intestinal transplantation. Overall study findings and caveats: GvH clones turned up in recipient marrow; some had shown up first in ileum or blood.

Produced via immunoSEQ multiplex PCR; TCRdb's table is partial and in-frame only. The table includes more than 50,000 clones, about 93% detected once. The ends lost 9 bases at V and 3 bases at J; junction bases unmatched: 7. Germline CDR1 SEHNR, CDR2 FQNEAQ (reference sequence). The CDR3 length is 14 residues. The specimen comprised PBMCs, sampled roughly 120 days after intestinal transplantation. The chain employs TRBV7-9 and TRBJ2-2; 7 bases are a match to TRBD1. The source of this sequence is a human patient who received an intestinal transplant, so some T cells may come from the graft donor. CDR3: CARGTAFDTGELFF. CDR3 nucleotide sequence: TGTGCCAGGGGGACAGCGTTTGACACCGGGGAGCTGTTTTTT.